This record concerns one T cell receptor beta chain sequence. Many counts were recorded for this clonotype. The antigen this receptor binds is unknown. Base qualities are not provided; no much larger clone lies one nucleotide away. The sample originates from a study of regulatory T cells in long-lasting Graves disease (dated by TCRdb to the early 2020s). With respect to the entire study: Antithyroid drugs had been taken for less than 3 months by newly diagnosed Graves' disease patients. This study used TCR sequencing and RNA sequencing of peripheral blood to compare persistent Graves' disease patients against newly diagnosed Graves' disease patients. The study took place in China and was registered as a clinical trial. TCR sequencing covered some 13 persistent and around 20 newly diagnosed Graves' disease patients, around 33 samples in total.

Overall study outcomes, separate from this receptor: Preferential use of TRBV28, TRBJ1-2 and TRBJ2-5 was observed in persistent disease, whereas TRBV20-1 and TRBJ2-1 were favored in newly diagnosed disease. The study examined only peripheral blood because the primary lesion, thyroid tissue, could not be accessed. The authors acknowledged the small sample size as a limitation that may reduce accuracy. Sequencing and analysis were limited to the TCR beta chain. Persistent patients shared more public clonotypes among themselves (2,741) than newly diagnosed patients did (more than 950). Compared with newly diagnosed patients, persistent Graves' disease patients had lower TCR Shannon entropy and fewer highly expanded clones, which suggests clonal expansion.

Libraries were prepared through multiplex PCR. The listed sequencing device is Illumina HiSeq 4000. To build TCR beta libraries, CDR3 regions were amplified by Arm-PCR using iRepertoire HTBI primers. Before sequencing, the PCR products went through gel purification. The study's processing was this. Gene usage analysis of CDR3 amino acid clonotypes used the 62 TRBV and some 13 TRBJ segments found across samples. COPE and FqMerger were used to merge the filtered high-quality paired reads into contigs. Contigs were aligned with BLAST to IMGT TRBV, TRBD and TRBJ reference genes, and CDR3 was defined per IMGT. Any clonotype with a frequency above 0.1% was counted as a highly expanded clone. Shannon entropy served as the measure of repertoire diversity, while the Gini coefficient captured V-J evenness. Clonotypes shared by more than one individual were considered public. TCRdb reran the public reads through fastp at Q25 and MiXCR, keeping productive beta chains. Under each unique CDR3 protein, matching rows form one entry showing the most common genes and DNA. TCRdb's processing, not the authors' own work, is the source of the V and J calls. In all, the sample holds 380,000 or so distinct CDR3 sequences, and 15% to 20% of those were seen once. 20% of the sample comes from the top ten.

Read against the paper, the sample's time point label means: newly diagnosed GD, antithyroid drugs for less than 3 months. For both TCR sequencing and RNA sequencing, RNA was extracted from PBMCs in TRIzol. Graves' disease was diagnosed according to American Thyroid Association guidelines. The patients came from an endocrinology department in Xi'an, China. From each patient, 7.5 to 10 milliliters of peripheral blood was collected into an EDTA anticoagulant tube. PBMCs were isolated by Ficoll Paque Plus density gradient separation without further T cell sorting. An Agilent 2100 Bioanalyzer and agarose gel were used to check RNA quality, while a NanoDrop 2000 measured RNA concentration. The V and J ends are trimmed by 7 bases and 5 bases, leaving 16 bases between them. Spanning cysteine to phenylalanine, the CDR3 consists of 14 amino acids. The CDR3 DNA has 42 bases and is translated from base 1. CDR1 and CDR2 were assigned from the germline V gene (reference sequence) as LGHDT and YNNKEL.

The data also belong to a second study, concerning T cells in Graves' hyperthyroidism and ophthalmopathy. Per the second study: Graves' hyperthyroidism was defined as stable when no progression to ophthalmopathy occurred over 18 months of follow-up. Hyperthyroidism patients were newly diagnosed, had a disease duration of under 2 months, and were aged 18 to 65 years. Any patient with an uncontrolled infection, another autoimmune disease, pregnancy or lactation was excluded. Diagnoses relied on clinical symptoms, serum thyroxine and TRAb, thyroid ultrasound and orbital computed tomography. The TCR CDR3 was subjected to a first round of RT-PCR using the HTBI primer set and the Qiagen OneStep RT-PCR kit. Most expanded thyroid clonotypes (frequency above 0.001) were also detected in blood, a finding suggesting that blood repertoires may reflect thyroid immune responses. A 13 V-J signature model separated ophthalmopathy from stable hyperthyroidism, with about 88% sensitivity and roughly 81% specificity in cross-validation and 80%/75% in testing. In validation, the model predicted progression to ophthalmopathy with approximately 71% sensitivity and about 72% specificity, a median of about six months before onset. A discovery cohort of roughly 100 patients, about 40 with Graves' ophthalmopathy and 55 to 60 with stable Graves' hyperthyroidism, was used to find distinguishing TCR V-J signatures. Prospective prediction of ophthalmopathy was tested in an independent validation cohort of fewer than 20 hyperthyroidism patients and 17 patients who later progressed to ophthalmopathy. For training and testing, the 100 or so patients in the discovery cohort were randomly divided in a 7:3 ratio. In addition, the study compared T-cell repertoires in thyroid tissue and in blood from roughly 6 Graves' hyperthyroidism patients. Once sampling was done, hyperthyroidism patients were given methimazole at a starting dose of 30 mg daily, whereas ophthalmopathy patients were given high-dose intravenous methylprednisolone. A second multiplex PCR round built the libraries, followed by size selection and purification. Libraries were sequenced paired-end with 100 bp reads on an Illumina HiSeq2000. SOAPnuke was used to process the raw data, with reads discarded if the reads contained adapters or uncalled bases, had a mean Phred below 15, or lacked an exact constant-primer or identifier match. COPE v1.2.5 was used to merge the high-quality paired reads, and each unique nucleotide sequence was defined as a clonotype. MiTCR v1.1 was used to align the clonotypes against IMGT TRBV, TRBD and TRBJ reference segments. The analysis included only V-J combinations with a frequency above 0.0001, which together covered 98% to 99.2% of the repertoires. A TCS score was defined as the ratio between F50 (clonal expansion) and ExV (chaos), using BLOSUM62-based TCRdist between CDR3 peptides within each V-J. Welch's t-statistics and random forest reduced several hundred V-J features to some 14, which were used in a naive Bayes classifier (R e1071). No statistical method was used to set the sample size in advance, and investigators knew the group allocation. TCR Vbeta CDR3 sequencing of 120 to 150 peripheral blood samples (approximately 44 ophthalmopathy, around 80 hyperthyroidism and approximately 17 progressor patients) is reported in the paper.

The chain is encoded by TRBV3-1 joined to TRBJ2-3; the D gene cannot be resolved beyond TRBD1 or TRBD2, each matching 5 bases. The TCR comes from a woman aged 18-29 years with Graves disease. Donor details come from another sample of the same person, matched by shared clones. The sample was peripheral blood mononuclear cells (PBMCs), taken at new diagnosis, from a patient treated with antithyroid drugs. At the DNA level, the sequence is TGTGCCAGCAATGTAGGGGCTGGGGGAGATACGCAGTATTTT. This encodes CASNVGAGGDTQYF.